A single TCR beta chain is shown here with its context. Its antigen is currently unknown. This sample was taken from a study of long-term antiretroviral therapy in people with HIV. Whole-study context: A decade or so separates the oldest specimens from the later 2015 immediate-ART recommendation. The study's findings and limits: Clonal expansions arising prior to ART prevailed in the repertoire at every time point.

Survey-level resolution applied to immunoSEQ assay v3.0. TCRdb keeps only in-frame clones here, not all; method: immunoSEQ multiplex PCR. The table includes tens of thousands of clones, about 87% detected once. Germline CDR1 SGHVS, CDR2 FQNEAQ. CDR3 size: 16 residues. The ends were cut back, 1 base at V and 4 bases at J, with 14 bases in the middle. The origin of this receptor is a woman between 50 and 59 years old with HIV. The chain recombines TRBV7-8 with TRBJ1-5, with D perhaps matching TRBD1 (5 bases). The sequenced sample was unsorted PBMCs, obtained 2.6 years after starting antiretroviral therapy. CDR3 bases: TGTGCCAGCAGCTTAGAGTGGCAGGGAGGGAATCAGCCCCAGCATTTT. Protein: CASSLEWQGGNQPQHF.